This T cell receptor (beta chain) was identified in a study of sequential checkpoint blockade in melanoma. Background on the study: Randomization was 1:1 between first-line nivolumab→ipilimumab and ipilimumab→nivolumab.

Repertoires were generated with immunoSEQ multiplex PCR, while TCRdb's copy carries only in-frame clones and drops some. The top ten hold 35% to 45% of the sample, which has approximately 9,000 clones, about 50% seen once. Regarding treatment: randomized to nivolumab then ipilimumab (arm A) or the reverse (arm B). Sorted cells were live CD3+CD8+, lacking CD19 and CD56, from PBMCs. With 5 bases removed from V and 7 bases from J, the gap between germline ends came to 15 bases. There are 14 residues in the CDR3. Germline CDR1 reads SGHVS; CDR2 reads FQNEAQ. The rearrangement joins TRBV7-8 to TRBJ1-3, with D tentatively TRBD1 (6 bases). The material was CD8+ T cells sorted from blood (inferred from file names), obtained from a patient given nivolumab and ipilimumab in sequence. The TCR was taken from a human donor with melanoma. The CDR3 here is CASSPPGGLNTIYF. CDR3 sequence (DNA): TGTGCCAGCAGCCCTCCCGGGGGGCTGAACACCATATATTTT.